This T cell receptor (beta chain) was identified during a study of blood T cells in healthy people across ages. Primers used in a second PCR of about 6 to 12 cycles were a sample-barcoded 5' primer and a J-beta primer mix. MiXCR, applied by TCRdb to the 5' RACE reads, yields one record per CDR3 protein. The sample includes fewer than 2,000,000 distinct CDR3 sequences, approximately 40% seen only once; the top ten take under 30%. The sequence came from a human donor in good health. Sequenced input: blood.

CDR3 bases: TGCAGTGCCGTTCAATATTTAGCGGGGGGAAGGGATGAGCAGTTCTTC. Translating it yields CSAVQYLAGGRDEQFF. The genes are TRBV20-1 and TRBJ2-1; TRBD2 agrees at 10 bases. Trimming at V came to 6 bases and at J to 8 bases, leaving 16 bases not matched to a gene. Germline CDR1 reads DFQATT; CDR2 reads SNEGSKA (reference sequence). The CDR3 extends over 16 amino acids.